This T cell receptor (beta chain) was obtained from a study of blood T cells in healthy people across ages. Germline loops: CDR1 LGHDT, CDR2 YNNKEL (reference sequence). The V and J ends lost 4 bases and 6 bases, in that order; junction bases with no gene match: 7. CDR3 size: 14 residues. Alongside a J-beta primer mix, a sample-barcoded 5' primer served in a second PCR lasting about 7 to 11 cycles. Each cDNA molecule received a tag from a template-switch adaptor that had 12 random nucleotides. From the 5' RACE reads, TCRdb called clonotypes with MiXCR, one entry per CDR3 protein. The sample has 600,000 to 800,000 distinct CDR3 sequences; roughly 20% are singletons. No fewer than 7 million PBMCs went into each sample. Study outcomes and limitations: Fewer expanded clones and more diversity marked long-lived versus aged donors. A roughly linear fall in TCR beta diversity per million T cells was seen with increasing age.

For this clonotype: Its antigen is undetermined.

The V and J genes are TRBV3-1 and TRBJ2-7; 9 positions agree with TRBD1. The clonotype was recovered from a man in his 70s in good health. The sequencing sample was made of blood. The CDR3 coding sequence is TGTGCCAGCAGCCCCCTCGGGACAGGGACCGAGCAGTACTTC. Amino acid sequence: CASSPLGTGTEQYF.